The present entry profiles one TCR beta chain with its context. This entry belongs to a study of shared clonotypes between healthy human individuals. The data were produced by immunoSEQ multiplex PCR, yet TCRdb's version contains in-frame clones alone and is incomplete. The data hold hundreds of thousands of clones, with approximately 96% observed a single time. V dropped 2 bases and J dropped 2 bases, with 20 bases sitting between them. This CDR3 has 17 residues. The germline gives CDR1 GTSNPN, CDR2 SVGIG (reference sequence). Cells designated naive CD8 were CD45RO-negative and were positively selected for CCR7, with terminally differentiated effector memory CD45RA+ cells excluded.

The receptor's source is a woman younger than 45 in good health. The source material was naive CD8+ T cells sorted from blood. This sequence joins TRBV30 and TRBJ2-3; perhaps TRBD2 as D (6 bases). This chain's CDR3 is CAWSRSRTTTPTDTQYF. CDR3 coding DNA: TGTGCCTGGAGTCGGTCAAGGACTACGACCCCCACAGATACGCAGTATTTT.